These 15 T cell receptor beta chains were sequenced from one sample in a study of tumor and adjacent non-tumor tissue in lung cancer. No cell sorting was done before RNA was extracted from the tissue. The library came from three nested PCR rounds adapted from ARM-PCR protocols. From the multiplex PCR reads, TCRdb called clonotypes with MiXCR, one entry per CDR3 protein. The sample shows some 84,000 distinct CDR3 sequences, about 61% of them seen only once. Source material: lung tumor tissue. The receptors stem from a man in his 70s with non-small cell lung cancer.

About this clonotype itself: Given a much more abundant clone one base away, this may be a read error. The chain uses TRBV6-6 and TRBJ1-4; D remains ambiguous. This CDR3 region has 15 residues. The germline V gene has CDR1 MNHNY and CDR2 SVGAGI (reference sequence). The CDR3 DNA follows: TGTGCCAGCACCAAGGGCGGCAGTGGGGATGAAGAACTGTTTTTT. Amino acid sequence: CASTKGGSGDEELFF.

As to this clonotype: A read error is possible here, since a much larger clone lies one base away. The V call is TRBV12-3 or TRBV12-4, the J call TRBJ2-3; no definite D call. The CDR3 is made up of 15 amino acids. In DNA, the CDR3 is TGTGCCAGCAGTTCGATGGGGATTAGCACAGATGCGCAGTATTTT. Translation: CASSSMGISTDAQYF.

Ten or more counts support this clonotype. The V call is TRBV5-6, the J call TRBJ1-2, with 9 bases matching TRBD1. The ends lost 4 bases at V and 8 bases at J; junction bases unmatched: 9. Germline V gives CDR1 SGHDT, CDR2 YYEEEE. The CDR3 runs to 14 residues. The CDR3 DNA follows: TGTGCCAGCAGCCAGGACAGGGGACAGAGGGGCTACACCTTC. Translating it yields CASSQDRGQRGYTF.

About this clonotype itself: The junction shows a germline mismatch at one end, possibly a read error. V and J are TRBV10-3 and TRBJ2-5; tentative D call: TRBD1 (6 bases). CDR3 size: 15 residues. CDR1 is ENHRY and CDR2 is SYGVKD in the germline V gene. The CDR3 loop is CAISSGTKDVETQYF. CDR3 in DNA: TGTGCCATCAGCAGTGGGACAAAAGATGTGGAGACTCAGTACTTC.

As regards this clonotype: This likely comes from a read error, as the CDR3 has no conserved phenylalanine or tryptophan at its end. This chain connects TRBV11-1 to TRBJ2-2; D possibly matches TRBD1 or TRBD2 (5 bases each). CDR3 size: 15 residues. Germline V gene lookup returns CDR1 SGHAT and CDR2 FQDESV (reference sequence). As DNA, the CDR3 is TGTGCCAGCAGCTCGACGACAGCGAATACCGGGAAGCTGTTTCTT. This encodes CASSSTTANTGKLFL.

This clonotype was observed once. This may come from a read error, since a much larger clone is one base off. The V and J genes are TRBV5-6 and TRBJ1-5; the match to TRBD1 covers 12 bases. V lost 4 bases to trimming and J lost 9 bases; unmatched junction nucleotides: 14. The CDR3 contains 17 residues. From germline, CDR1 is SGHDT and CDR2 YYEEEE. The CDR3 nucleotides read TGTGCCAGCAGCCGCACGCCGGGACAGGGGGCTTATCGGCCCCAGCATTTT. It translates to CASSRTPGQGAYRPQHF.

As to this clonotype: Lacking the conserved final phenylalanine or tryptophan, this CDR3 likely reflects a read error. The DNA is left out, because the CDR3 cannot be placed on it with certainty; the CDR3 is given as TCRdb lists it. This CDR3 reads CASSLGLASSYERYL. The rearrangement uses TRBV11-1 and TRBJ2-7; the listed D gene, TRBD2, was not tested against the DNA. Germline V gene sequence: CDR1 SGHAT, CDR2 FQDESV (reference sequence). The CDR3 region is 15 residues in length, termini included.

This clonotype was seen only once. One junction end disagrees with the germline gene, perhaps due to a read error. This chain links TRBV28 with TRBJ2-5; no reliable D call. Germline CDR1 is MDHEN and CDR2 is SYDVKM. The CDR3 has 15 residues. CDR3: CAGSPWVEVKETQYF. CDR3 bases: TGTGCCGGCAGTCCTTGGGTCGAGGTTAAAGAGACCCAGTACTTC.

A single count supports this clonotype. Given the absence of the conserved phenylalanine or tryptophan at the CDR3 end, a read error is likely. The DNA is left out, because the CDR3 cannot be placed on it with certainty; the CDR3 is given as TCRdb lists it. The V call is TRBV29-1, the J call TRBJ2-7; the D call in the table, TRBD2, was not verified against the DNA. Germline values: CDR1 SQVTM, CDR2 ANQGSEA. The CDR3 length is 12 residues, termini included. The CDR3 sequence is CSVEPPGGEEYY.

The chain employs TRBV11-2 and TRBJ2-1; D ambiguous. CDR3 size: 15 residues. The V gene lost 1 base and the J gene lost 3 bases, with 10 bases spanning the gap. Germline V gene data show CDR1 as SGHAT and CDR2 as FQNNGV. CDR3 bases: TGTGCCAGCAGCTTAGCCCTGATAGTCTACAATGAGCAGTTCTTC. It translates to CASSLALIVYNEQFF.

This clonotype was picked up a small number of times. The chain couples TRBV10-3 to TRBJ2-3; D may be TRBD2 (6 bases). This CDR3 spans 17 amino acids. Between the trimmed V and J ends, which lost 4 bases and 6 bases, there was a span of 23 bases. The germline CDR1 and CDR2 sequences are ENHRY and SYGVKD. CDR3 loop: CAISGSPGGDRWDTQYF. The CDR3 nucleotides are TGTGCCATCAGTGGGTCTCCAGGCGGGGACCGCTGGGATACGCAGTATTTT.

This clonotype has only a few counts. The conserved phenylalanine or tryptophan normally closing the CDR3 is absent here, so this likely arose from a read error. The J gene is TRBJ2-7, the V gene TRBV11-2, with a tentative D call TRBD2 (6 bases). Trimming took off 8 bases at V and 7 bases at J, with 24 bases between the two ends. CDR1 is SGHAT and CDR2 is FQNNGV in the germline V gene. This CDR3 is built from 15 residues. CDR3 nucleotide sequence: TGTGCCAGCTGCCGCGCCTGGGACTCCTCGGTAGAGCAGTACTTG. Translated: CASCRAWDSSVEQYL.

This clonotype came up many times. The chain joins TRBV6-5 to TRBJ2-7; TRBD1 might be the D (6 bases). The CDR3 is 16 residues long. V shed 0 bases and J shed 1 base, with 13 bases lying between them. CDR1 and CDR2 from the germline V gene are MNHEY and SVGAGI. The CDR3 sequence is CASSYSVGAGSYEQYF. In DNA, the CDR3 is TGTGCCAGCAGTTACTCGGTGGGGGCAGGGTCCTACGAGCAGTACTTC.

The rearrangement links TRBV5-6 to TRBJ2-1, with D possibly called TRBD1 or TRBD2 (6 bases each). Trimming shortened V by 4 bases and J by 9 bases, and 17 bases separated the two germline ends. The CDR3 covers 14 residues. CDR1 and CDR2 from the germline V gene are SGHDT and YYEEEE. The CDR3 region is CASSLRGPASEQFF. The CDR3 DNA is TGTGCCAGCAGCCTACGGGGGCCGGCTAGTGAGCAGTTCTTC.

In the case of this clonotype: Mismatch with germline at one junction end may stem from a read error. The chain couples TRBV11-2 to TRBJ2-4, with D possibly TRBD2 on 5 matching bases. Germline CDR1 SGHAT, CDR2 FQNNGV. This CDR3 has 17 residues. CDR3 nucleotide sequence: TGTGCCAGCAGGTTGGACTGGCGGAGAGTTGGTTGGAACATTGAGTACTTC. Protein sequence: CASRLDWRRVGWNIEYF. Combining the CDR3 with reference TRBV11-2 and TRBJ2-4 gives the whole variable domain EAGVAQSPRYKIIEKRQSVAFWCNPISGHATLYWYQQILGQGPKLLIQFQNNGVVDDSQLPKDRFSAERLKGVDSTLKIQPAKLEDSAVYLCASRLDWRRVGWNIEYFGAGTRLSVL.